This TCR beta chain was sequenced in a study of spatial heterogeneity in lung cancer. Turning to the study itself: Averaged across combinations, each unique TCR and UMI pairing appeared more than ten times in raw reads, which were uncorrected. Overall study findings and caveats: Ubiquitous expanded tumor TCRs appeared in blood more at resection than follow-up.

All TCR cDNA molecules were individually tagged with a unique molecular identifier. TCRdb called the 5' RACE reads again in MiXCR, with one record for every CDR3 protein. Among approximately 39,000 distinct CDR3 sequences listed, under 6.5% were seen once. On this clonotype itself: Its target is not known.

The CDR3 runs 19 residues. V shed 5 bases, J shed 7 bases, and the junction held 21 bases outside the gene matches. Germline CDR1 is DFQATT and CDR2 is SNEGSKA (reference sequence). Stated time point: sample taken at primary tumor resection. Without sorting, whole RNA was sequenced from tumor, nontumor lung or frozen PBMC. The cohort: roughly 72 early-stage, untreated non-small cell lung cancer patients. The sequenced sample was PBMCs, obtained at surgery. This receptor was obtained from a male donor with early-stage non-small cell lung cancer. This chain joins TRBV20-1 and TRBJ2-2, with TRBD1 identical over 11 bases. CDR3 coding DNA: TGCAGTGCTTTCGTTGGGACCCGGGGTGGGACAGGGGGTGTCGGGGAGCTGTTTTTT. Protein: CSAFVGTRGGTGGVGELFF.